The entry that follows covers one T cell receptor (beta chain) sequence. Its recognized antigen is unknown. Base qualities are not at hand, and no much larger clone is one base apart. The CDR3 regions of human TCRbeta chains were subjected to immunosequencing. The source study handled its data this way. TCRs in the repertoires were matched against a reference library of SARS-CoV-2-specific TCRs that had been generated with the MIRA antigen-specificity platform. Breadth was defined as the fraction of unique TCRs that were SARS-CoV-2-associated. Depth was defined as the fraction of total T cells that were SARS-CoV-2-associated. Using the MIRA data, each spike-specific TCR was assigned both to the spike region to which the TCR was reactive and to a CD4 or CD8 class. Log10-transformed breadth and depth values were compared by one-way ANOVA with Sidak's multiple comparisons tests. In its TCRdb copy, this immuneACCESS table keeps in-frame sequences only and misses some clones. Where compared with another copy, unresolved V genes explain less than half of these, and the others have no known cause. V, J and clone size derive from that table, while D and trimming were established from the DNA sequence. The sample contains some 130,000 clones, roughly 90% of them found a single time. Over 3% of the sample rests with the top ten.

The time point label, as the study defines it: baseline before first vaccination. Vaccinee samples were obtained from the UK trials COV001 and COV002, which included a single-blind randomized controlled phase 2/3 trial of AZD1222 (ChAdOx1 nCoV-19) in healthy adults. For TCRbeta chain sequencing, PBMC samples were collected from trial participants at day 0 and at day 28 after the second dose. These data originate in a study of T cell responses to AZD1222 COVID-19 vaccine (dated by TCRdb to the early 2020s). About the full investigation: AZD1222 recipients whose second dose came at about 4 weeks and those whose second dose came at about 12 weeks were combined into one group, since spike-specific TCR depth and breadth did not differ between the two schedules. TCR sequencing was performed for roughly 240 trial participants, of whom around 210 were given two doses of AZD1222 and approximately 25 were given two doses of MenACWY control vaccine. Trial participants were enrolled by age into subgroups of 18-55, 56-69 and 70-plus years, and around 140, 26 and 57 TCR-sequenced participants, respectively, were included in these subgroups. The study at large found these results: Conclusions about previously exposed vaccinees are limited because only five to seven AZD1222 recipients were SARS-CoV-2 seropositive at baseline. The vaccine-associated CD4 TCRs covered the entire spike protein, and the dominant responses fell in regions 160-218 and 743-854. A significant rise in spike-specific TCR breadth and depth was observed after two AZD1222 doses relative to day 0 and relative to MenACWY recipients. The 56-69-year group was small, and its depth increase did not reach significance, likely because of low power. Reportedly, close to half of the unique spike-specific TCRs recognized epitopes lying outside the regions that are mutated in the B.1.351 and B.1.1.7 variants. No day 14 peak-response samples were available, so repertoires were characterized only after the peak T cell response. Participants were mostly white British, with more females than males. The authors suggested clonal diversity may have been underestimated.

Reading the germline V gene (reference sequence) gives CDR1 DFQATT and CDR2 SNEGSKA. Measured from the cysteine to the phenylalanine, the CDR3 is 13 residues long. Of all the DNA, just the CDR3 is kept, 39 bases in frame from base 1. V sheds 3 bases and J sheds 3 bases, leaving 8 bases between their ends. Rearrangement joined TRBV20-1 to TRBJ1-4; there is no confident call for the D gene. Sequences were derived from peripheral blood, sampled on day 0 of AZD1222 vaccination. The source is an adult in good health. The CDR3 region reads CSASWGANEKLFF. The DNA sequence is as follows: TGCAGTGCTAGTTGGGGAGCTAATGAAAAACTGTTTTTT.